This TCR beta chain appears in the sequencing data of a study of blood T cell repertoires in COVID-19. Whole-study context: Italy, Spain and the United States were the sources of the convalescent and acute COVID-19 samples. PBMCs, B-cell-depleted T cells, or T cells provided the cDNA or gDNA that made up the material.

The CDR3 extends over 15 amino acids. J was trimmed by 4 bases and V by 2 bases; bases with no gene match: 5. In germline, CDR1 is MNHEY, CDR2 SVGAGI. In the authors' methods: Cell counts per sample came from amplifying reference gene primers. The assay was immunoSEQ multiplex PCR, and TCRdb's table has in-frame clones only and misses some. D and trimming were read from the DNA, whereas the V and J calls and clone size are those reported in that table. The repertoire has about 160,000 clones, 75% to 90% of them found once; the top ten carry approximately 3.3%. The chain couples TRBV6-5 to TRBJ1-5; 7 bases agree with TRBD1. The receptor was derived from a human donor with acute or convalescent COVID-19. The donor label of this sample is uncertain. The source material was peripheral blood. CDR3 nucleotides: TGTGCCAGCAGTTACCCAGGGGGGATGAATCAGCCCCAGCATTTT. Residues: CASSYPGGMNQPQHF.